This T cell receptor beta chain derives from a study of blood T cell repertoires in COVID-19. The wider study: Spain, Italy and the United States supplied samples that represented acute and convalescent COVID-19. T cells, B-cell-depleted T cells, or PBMCs supplied cDNA or gDNA.

J lost 4 bases, V lost 5 bases, and 6 bases had no gene match. The CDR3 totals 14 residues. CDR1 and CDR2 from the germline V gene are SGHNT and YENEEA. It was during active infection that Seattle patients were enrolled and then longitudinally followed. Methods used by the authors: Scientists estimated how many nucleated cells there were by amplifying reference gene primers. Sequencing used immunoSEQ multiplex PCR; TCRdb keeps in-frame clones, though not all of them. Clonal size and the V and J genes are those of that table, whereas D and trimming came from the DNA. This table has approximately 300,000 clones, over 75% appearing once.

This sequence was found in a woman aged 25 to 39 with COVID-19, enrolled during active disease. Sequencing was performed on peripheral blood. The chain links TRBV11-3 to TRBJ2-5; 8 nucleotides match TRBD2. The CDR3 bases are TGTGCCAGCAGCCTTCCGGGACTAGGAGAGACCCAGTACTTC. This codes for CASSLPGLGETQYF.